This T cell receptor (beta chain) derives from a study of tumor and adjacent non-tumor tissue in lung cancer. About the study: Histology: about twelve adenocarcinoma, a couple of squamous cell carcinoma, 1 small cell lung cancer. Aged roughly 31 to 76 years, patients included 10 men and 4 to 6 women with stage I to III disease.

With regard to this clonotype: The conserved phenylalanine or tryptophan is not found at the CDR3 terminus, so this likely reflects a read error. The DNA is omitted, as the CDR3 cannot be located on it reliably, and the CDR3 follows TCRdb's listing.

A modified ARM-PCR protocol with three rounds of nested PCR amplified TCRbeta. MiXCR was run by TCRdb on the multiplex PCR reads, yielding one entry per CDR3 protein. The sample has some 120,000 distinct CDR3 sequences, around three fifths seen once; the top ten hold around 13%. No cell sorting was done before RNA was extracted from the tissue. Looked up from germline, CDR1 is DFQATT and CDR2 is SNEGSKA (reference sequence). 12 amino acids form the CDR3, both terminal residues included. The sequencing sample was made of lung tumor tissue. The receptor was isolated from a man aged 25-45 years with non-small cell lung cancer. The chain employs TRBV20-1 and TRBJ2-7; the table's D call of TRBD1 was not tested on the DNA. CDR3 sequence reads: CSVGTATYERYL.